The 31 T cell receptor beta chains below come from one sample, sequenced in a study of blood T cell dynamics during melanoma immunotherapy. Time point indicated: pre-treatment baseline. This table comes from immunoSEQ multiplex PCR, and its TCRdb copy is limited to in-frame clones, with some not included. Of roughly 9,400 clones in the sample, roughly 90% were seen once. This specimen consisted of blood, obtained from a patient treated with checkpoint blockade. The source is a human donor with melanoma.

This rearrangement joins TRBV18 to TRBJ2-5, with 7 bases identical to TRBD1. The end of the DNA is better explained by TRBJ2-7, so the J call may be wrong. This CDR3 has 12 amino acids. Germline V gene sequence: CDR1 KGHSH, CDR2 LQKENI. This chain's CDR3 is CASSPGTDEQYF. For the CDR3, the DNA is TGTGCCAGCTCACCAGGGACAGACGAGCAGTACTTC.

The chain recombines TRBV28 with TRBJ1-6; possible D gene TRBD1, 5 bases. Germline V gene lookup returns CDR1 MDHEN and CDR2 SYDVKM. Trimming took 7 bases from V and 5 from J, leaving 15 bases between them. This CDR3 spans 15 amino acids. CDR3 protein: CASTEGPPNNSPLHF. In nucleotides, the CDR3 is TGTGCCAGCACCGAGGGGCCGCCCAATAATTCACCCCTCCACTTT.

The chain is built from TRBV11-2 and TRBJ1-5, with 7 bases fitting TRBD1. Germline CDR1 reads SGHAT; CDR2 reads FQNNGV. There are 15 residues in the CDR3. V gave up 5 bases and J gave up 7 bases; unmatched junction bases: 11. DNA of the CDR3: TGTGCCAGCAGCCCCCAGGGGGGCGCGAGCCAGCCCCAGCATTTT. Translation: CASSPQGGASQPQHF.

The CDR3 is CASRFAGTDTQYF. The DNA of the CDR3 is TGTGCCAGTAGGTTTGCGGGCACAGATACGCAGTATTTT. The rearrangement links TRBV19 to TRBJ2-3; D is ambiguous. This CDR3 comprises 13 residues. Per the germline V gene, CDR1 is LNHDA and CDR2 is SQIVND (reference sequence). Trimming removed 6 bases from V and 1 base from J, with 8 bases in between.

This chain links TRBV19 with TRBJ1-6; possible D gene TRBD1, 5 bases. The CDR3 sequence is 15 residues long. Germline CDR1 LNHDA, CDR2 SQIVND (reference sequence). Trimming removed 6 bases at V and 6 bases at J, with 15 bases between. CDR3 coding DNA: TGTGCCAGTAGCCCCCAGCAGGGTGGTAATTCACCCCTCCACTTT. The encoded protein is CASSPQQGGNSPLHF.

The CDR3 coding sequence is TGTGCCAGCTCACCCCCGAGCGGGAGCGCGCCGGGTGAGCAGTTCTTC. It specifies CASSPPSGSAPGEQFF. V gene TRBV18 combines with J gene TRBJ2-1; 8 nucleotides match TRBD2. There are 16 residues in the CDR3. Per germline, CDR1 KGHSH and CDR2 LQKENI. The V segment lost 3 bases and the J segment 9 bases; nucleotides outside the gene matches: 13.

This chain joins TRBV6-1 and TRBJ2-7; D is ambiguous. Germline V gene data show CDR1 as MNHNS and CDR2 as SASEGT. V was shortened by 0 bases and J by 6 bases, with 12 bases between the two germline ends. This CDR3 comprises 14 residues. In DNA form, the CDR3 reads TGTGCCAGCAGTGAAGCGGCCTGGGTGGGCGAGCAGTACTTC. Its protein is CASSEAAWVGEQYF.

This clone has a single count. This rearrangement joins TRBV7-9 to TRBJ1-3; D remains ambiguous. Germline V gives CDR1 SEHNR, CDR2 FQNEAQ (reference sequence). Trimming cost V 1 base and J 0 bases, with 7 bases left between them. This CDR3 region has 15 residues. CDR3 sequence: CASSLGFNSGNTIYF. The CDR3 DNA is TGTGCCAGCAGCTTAGGCTTCAACTCTGGAAACACCATATATTTT.

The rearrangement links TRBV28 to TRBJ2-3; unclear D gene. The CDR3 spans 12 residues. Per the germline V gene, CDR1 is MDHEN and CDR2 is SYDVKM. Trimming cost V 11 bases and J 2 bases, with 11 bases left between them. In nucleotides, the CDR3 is TGTGCCCCCCGGACCTTCACAGATACGCAGTATTTT. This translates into CAPRTFTDTQYF.

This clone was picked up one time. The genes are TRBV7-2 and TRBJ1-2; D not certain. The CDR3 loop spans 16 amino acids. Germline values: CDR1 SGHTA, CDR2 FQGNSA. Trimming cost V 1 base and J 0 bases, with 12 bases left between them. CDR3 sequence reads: CASSLGGEGSNYGYTF. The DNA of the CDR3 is TGTGCCAGCAGCTTAGGTGGCGAGGGATCTAACTATGGCTACACCTTC.

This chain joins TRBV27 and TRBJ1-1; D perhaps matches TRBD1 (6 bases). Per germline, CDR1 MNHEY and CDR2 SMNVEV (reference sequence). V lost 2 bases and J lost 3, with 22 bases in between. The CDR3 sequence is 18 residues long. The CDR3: CASSLVPQGPPGDTEAFF. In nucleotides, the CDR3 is TGTGCCAGCAGTTTAGTTCCCCAGGGGCCCCCGGGGGACACTGAAGCTTTCTTT.

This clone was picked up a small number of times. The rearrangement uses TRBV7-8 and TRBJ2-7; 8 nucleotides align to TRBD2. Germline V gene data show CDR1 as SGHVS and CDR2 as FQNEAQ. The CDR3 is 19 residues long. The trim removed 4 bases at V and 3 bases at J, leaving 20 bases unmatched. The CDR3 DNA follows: TGTGCCAGCAGCTCTGGCGGGGGGACTCCCACTAAGACAATCTACGAGCAGTACTTC. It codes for CASSSGGGTPTKTIYEQYF.

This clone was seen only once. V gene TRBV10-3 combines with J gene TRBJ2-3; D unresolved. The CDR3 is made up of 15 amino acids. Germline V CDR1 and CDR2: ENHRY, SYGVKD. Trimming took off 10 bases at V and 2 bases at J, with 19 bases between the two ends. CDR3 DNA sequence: TGTGCCACCCAGGACCCAAGGCGGAACACAGATACGCAGTATTTT. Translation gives CATQDPRRNTDTQYF.

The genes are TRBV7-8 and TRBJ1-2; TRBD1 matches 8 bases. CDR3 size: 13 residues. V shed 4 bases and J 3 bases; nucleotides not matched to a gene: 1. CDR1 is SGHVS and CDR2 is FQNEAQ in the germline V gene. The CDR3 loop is CASSSGQDYGYTF. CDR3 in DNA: TGTGCCAGCAGCTCGGGACAGGACTATGGCTACACCTTC.

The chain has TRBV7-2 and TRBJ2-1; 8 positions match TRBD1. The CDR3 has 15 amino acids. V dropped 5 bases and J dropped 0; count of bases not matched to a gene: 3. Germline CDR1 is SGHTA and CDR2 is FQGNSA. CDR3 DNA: TGTGCCAGCAGCCAGGGGGCGGCCTCCTACAATGAGCAGTTCTTC. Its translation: CASSQGAASYNEQFF.

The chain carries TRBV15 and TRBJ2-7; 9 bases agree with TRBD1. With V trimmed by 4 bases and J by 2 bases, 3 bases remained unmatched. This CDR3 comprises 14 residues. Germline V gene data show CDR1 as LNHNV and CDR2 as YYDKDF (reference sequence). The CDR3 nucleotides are TGTGCCACCAGCATCGGGACAGGGACCTACGAGCAGTACTTC. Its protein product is CATSIGTGTYEQYF.

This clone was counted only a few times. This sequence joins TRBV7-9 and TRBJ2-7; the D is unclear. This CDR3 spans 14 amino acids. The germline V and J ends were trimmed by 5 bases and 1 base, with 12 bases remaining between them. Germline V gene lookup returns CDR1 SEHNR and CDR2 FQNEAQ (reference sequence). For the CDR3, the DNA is TGTGCCAGCAGCGCCATAGGGTTATCCTACGAGCAGTACTTC. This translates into CASSAIGLSYEQYF.

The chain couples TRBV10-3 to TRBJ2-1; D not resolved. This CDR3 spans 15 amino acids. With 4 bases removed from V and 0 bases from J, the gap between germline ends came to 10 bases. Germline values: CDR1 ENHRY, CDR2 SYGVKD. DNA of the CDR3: TGTGCCATCAGTGGGGCTAACCCCTCCTACAATGAGCAGTTCTTC. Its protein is CAISGANPSYNEQFF.

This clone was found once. The CDR3 nucleotides are TGTGCCACCCTAACCGCCGGGGAGCTGTTTTTT. It encodes CATLTAGELFF. The genes are TRBV11-3 and TRBJ2-2; D is unresolved. The V and J ends lost 10 bases and 6 bases respectively, with 9 bases between them. From germline, CDR1 is SGHNT and CDR2 YENEEA. The length of the CDR3 is 11 residues.

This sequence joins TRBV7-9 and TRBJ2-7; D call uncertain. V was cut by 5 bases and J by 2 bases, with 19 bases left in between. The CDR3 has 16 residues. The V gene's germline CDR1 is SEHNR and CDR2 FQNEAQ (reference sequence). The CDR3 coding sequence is TGTGCCAGCAGCCCCCGGACCACCCACCACGCCTACGAGCAGTACTTC. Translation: CASSPRTTHHAYEQYF. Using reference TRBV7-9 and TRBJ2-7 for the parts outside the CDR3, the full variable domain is DTGVSQNPRHKITKRGQNVTFRCDPISEHNRLYWYRQTLGQGPEFLTYFQNEAQLEKSRLLSDRFSAERPKGSFSTLEIQRTEQGDSAMYLCASSPRTTHHAYEQYFGPGTRLTVT.

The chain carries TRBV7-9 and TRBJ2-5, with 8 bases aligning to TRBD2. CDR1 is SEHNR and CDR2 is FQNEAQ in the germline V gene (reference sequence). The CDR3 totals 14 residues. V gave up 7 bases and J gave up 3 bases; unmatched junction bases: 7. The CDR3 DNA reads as TGTGCCAGCACCCCCGGGGGGGGTAAAGAGACCCAGTACTTC. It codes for CASTPGGGKETQYF. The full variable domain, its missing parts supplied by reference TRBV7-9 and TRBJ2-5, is DTGVSQNPRHKITKRGQNVTFRCDPISEHNRLYWYRQTLGQGPEFLTYFQNEAQLEKSRLLSDRFSAERPKGSFSTLEIQRTEQGDSAMYLCASTPGGGKETQYFGPGTRLLVL.

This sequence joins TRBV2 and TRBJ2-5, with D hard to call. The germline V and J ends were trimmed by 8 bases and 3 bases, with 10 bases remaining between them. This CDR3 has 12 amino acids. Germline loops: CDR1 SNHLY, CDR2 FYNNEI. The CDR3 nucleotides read TGTGCCAGCGCGTACTCTGAAGAGACCCAGTACTTC. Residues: CASAYSEETQYF.

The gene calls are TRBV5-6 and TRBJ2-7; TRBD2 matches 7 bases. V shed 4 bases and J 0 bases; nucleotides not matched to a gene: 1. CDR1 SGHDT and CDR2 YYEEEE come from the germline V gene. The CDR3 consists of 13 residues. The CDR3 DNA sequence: TGTGCCAGCAGCCGGGACTACTCCTACGAGCAGTACTTC. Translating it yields CASSRDYSYEQYF.

CDR3 sequence (DNA): TGCGCCAGCAGCTTGGCCCCAGGGGTGGAGGGGCTTGGTGAGCAGTTCTTC. It encodes CASSLAPGVEGLGEQFF. The chain employs TRBV5-1 and TRBJ2-1, with D perhaps given as TRBD1 or TRBD2 (6 bases each). The CDR3 spans 17 residues. Germline values: CDR1 SGHRS, CDR2 YFSETQ. Trimming removed 0 bases from V and 9 bases from J, with 22 bases in between.

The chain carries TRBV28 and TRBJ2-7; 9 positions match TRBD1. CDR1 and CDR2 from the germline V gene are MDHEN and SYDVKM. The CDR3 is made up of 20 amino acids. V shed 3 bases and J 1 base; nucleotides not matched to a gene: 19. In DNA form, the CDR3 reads TGTGCCAGCAGTTTCCTCCTTAGGACAGGGGCGTTTGGGAGGTCCTACGAGCAGTACTTC. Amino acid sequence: CASSFLLRTGAFGRSYEQYF.

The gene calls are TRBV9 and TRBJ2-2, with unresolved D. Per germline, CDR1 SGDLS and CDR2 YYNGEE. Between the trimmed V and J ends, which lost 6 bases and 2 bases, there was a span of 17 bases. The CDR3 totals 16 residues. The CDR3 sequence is CASNPNIAPNTGELFF. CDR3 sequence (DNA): TGTGCCAGCAACCCGAACATAGCCCCAAACACCGGGGAGCTGTTTTTT.

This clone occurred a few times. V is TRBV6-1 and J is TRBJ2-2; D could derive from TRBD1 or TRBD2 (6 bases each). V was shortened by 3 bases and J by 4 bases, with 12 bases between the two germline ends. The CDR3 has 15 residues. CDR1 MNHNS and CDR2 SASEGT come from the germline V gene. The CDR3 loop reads CASSDGGQGTGELFF. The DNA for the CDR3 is TGTGCCAGCAGTGACGGGGGCCAGGGCACCGGGGAGCTGTTTTTT.

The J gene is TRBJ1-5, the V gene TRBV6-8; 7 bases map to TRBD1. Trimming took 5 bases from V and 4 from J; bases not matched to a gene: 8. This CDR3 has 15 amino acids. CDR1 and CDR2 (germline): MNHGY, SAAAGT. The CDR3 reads CASSDRQGGNQPQHF. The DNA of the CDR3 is TGTGCCAGCAGTGACCGGCAGGGGGGGAATCAGCCCCAGCATTTT.

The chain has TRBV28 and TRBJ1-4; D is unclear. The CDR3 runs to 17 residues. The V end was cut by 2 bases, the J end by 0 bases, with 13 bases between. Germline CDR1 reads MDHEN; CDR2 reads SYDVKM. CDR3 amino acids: CASSLRRNTATNEKLFF. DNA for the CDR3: TGTGCCAGCAGTTTACGGCGTAACACGGCAACTAATGAAAAACTGTTTTTT.

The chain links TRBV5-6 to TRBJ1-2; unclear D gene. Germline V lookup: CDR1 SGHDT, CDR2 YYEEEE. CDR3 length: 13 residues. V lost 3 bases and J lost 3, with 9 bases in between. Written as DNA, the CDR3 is TGTGCCAGCAGCTCAGGACGGGACTATGGCTACACCTTC. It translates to CASSSGRDYGYTF.

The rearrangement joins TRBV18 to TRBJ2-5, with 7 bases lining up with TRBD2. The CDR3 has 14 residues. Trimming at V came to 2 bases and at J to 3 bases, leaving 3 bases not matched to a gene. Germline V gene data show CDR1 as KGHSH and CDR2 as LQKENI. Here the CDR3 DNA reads TGTGCCAGCTCACCATGGGGGAGGGAAGAGACCCAGTACTTC. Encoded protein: CASSPWGREETQYF.